Described below is a single TCR beta chain sequence and its context. As originally analysed: Amplifying reference gene primers gave estimates of nucleated cell counts. Sequenced by immunoSEQ multiplex PCR; TCRdb stores in-frame clones only, minus some. V and J calls and clone size come straight from that table; D and trimming were deduced from the DNA. The sample holds roughly 200,000 clones, around 85% seen once. Germline-derived CDR1 and CDR2 are SGHRS and YFSETQ. The CDR3 covers 18 residues. V shed 4 bases, J shed 4 bases, and the junction held 11 bases outside the gene matches. These data originate in a study of blood T cell repertoires in COVID-19.

Sequences were obtained from peripheral blood. This TCR came from a woman aged 55-70 years with acute or convalescent COVID-19. The rearrangement joins TRBV5-1 to TRBJ2-5; TRBD2 aligns across 15 bases. DNA of the CDR3: TGCGCCAGCAGCGCTGGACTAGCGGGAGGGCCAGGCAGAGAGACCCAGTACTTC. Its translation: CASSAGLAGGPGRETQYF. Based on the CDR3 plus reference TRBV5-1 and TRBJ2-5, the full variable domain is KAGVTQTPRYLIKTRGQQVTLSCSPISGHRSVSWYQQTPGQGLQFLFEYFSETQRNKGNFPGRFSGRQFSNSRSEMNVSTLELGDSALYLCASSAGLAGGPGRETQYFGPGTRLLVL.